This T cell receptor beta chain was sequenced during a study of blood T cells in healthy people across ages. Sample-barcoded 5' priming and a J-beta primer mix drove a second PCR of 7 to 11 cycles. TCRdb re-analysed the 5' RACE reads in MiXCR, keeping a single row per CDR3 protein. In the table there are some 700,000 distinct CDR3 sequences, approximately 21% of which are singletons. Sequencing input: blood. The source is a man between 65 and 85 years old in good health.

The CDR3 region is CASRRTTNEKLFF. CDR3 sequence (DNA): TGTGCCAGCAGACGGACTACCAATGAAAAACTGTTTTTT. The chain recombines TRBV12-3 or TRBV12-4 with TRBJ1-4; D not resolved. The CDR3 contains 13 residues. Trimming cost V 6 bases and J 5 bases, with 10 bases left between them.